This T cell receptor beta chain was identified during a study of identical twins. Study-level points and caveats: Cross-sectional statistical analysis, not tracking of the same donors, underpinned the conclusions. Invariant MAIT and iNKT cells could partly confound zero-insertion analyses.

The authors used template switching to add a universal primer site and gave cDNA unique molecular identifiers. TCRdb processed the 5' RACE reads anew with MiXCR; each CDR3 protein has one entry. This sample has 1.5 million to 2 million distinct CDR3 sequences, with roughly a third found just once. Donors were all healthy Caucasians. This clonotype has a single count. The antigen is undetermined. Germline V gives CDR1 LGHNA, CDR2 YNFKEQ. The CDR3 loop spans 14 amino acids. Trimming at V came to 2 bases and at J to 9 bases, leaving 7 bases not matched to a gene. The receptor was isolated from a newborn girl in good health. Sequencing input: cord blood. The chain uses TRBV4-2 and TRBJ1-2; the match to TRBD1 covers 9 bases. The CDR3: CASSQHTGGGSYTF. CDR3 DNA: TGTGCCAGCAGCCAACATACAGGGGGCGGAAGCTACACCTTC.